This T cell receptor beta chain was recovered during a study of blood T cells in healthy people across ages. The CDR3 length is 17 residues. Per germline, CDR1 LGHDT and CDR2 YNNKEL (reference sequence). Trimming took off 1 base at V and 5 bases at J, with 19 bases between the two ends. A few counts support this clonotype. What it binds is not known. The use of a sample-barcoded 5' primer and a J-beta primer mix characterized a second PCR of roughly 6 to 11 cycles. TCRdb processed the 5' RACE reads anew with MiXCR; each CDR3 protein has one entry. This sample yields some 930,000 distinct CDR3 sequences, of which almost 30% are seen a single time; about a tenth belongs to the top ten. General observations from the study: Fewer expanded clones and more diversity marked long-lived versus aged donors.

These data were likewise used in another study, on T cells of mothers and their children.

Sample: blood. The TCR originated in a woman in her 40s in good health. The chain uses TRBV3-1 and TRBJ2-3; D is ambiguous. CDR3 nucleotides: TGTGCCAGCAGCCAAGGGTGGGCCAGGCCTACGCAAGATACGCAGTATTTT. Translated: CASSQGWARPTQDTQYF.